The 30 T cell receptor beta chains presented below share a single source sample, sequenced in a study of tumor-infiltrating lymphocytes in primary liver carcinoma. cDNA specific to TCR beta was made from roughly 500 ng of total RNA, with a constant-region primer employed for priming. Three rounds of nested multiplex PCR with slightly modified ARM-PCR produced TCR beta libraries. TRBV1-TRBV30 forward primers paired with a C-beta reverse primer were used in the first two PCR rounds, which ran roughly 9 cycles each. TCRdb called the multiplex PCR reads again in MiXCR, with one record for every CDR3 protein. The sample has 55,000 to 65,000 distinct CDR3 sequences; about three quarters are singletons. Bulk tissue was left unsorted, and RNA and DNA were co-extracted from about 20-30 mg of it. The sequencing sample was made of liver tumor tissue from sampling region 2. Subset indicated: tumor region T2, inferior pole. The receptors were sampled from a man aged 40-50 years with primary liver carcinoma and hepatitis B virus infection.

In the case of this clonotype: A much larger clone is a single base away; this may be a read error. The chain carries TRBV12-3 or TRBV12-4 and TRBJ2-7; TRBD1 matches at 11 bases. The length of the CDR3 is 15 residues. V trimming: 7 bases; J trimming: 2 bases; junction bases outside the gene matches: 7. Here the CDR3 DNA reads TGTGCCAGCAATCCGGGGACAGGGGGGCCCTACGAGCAGTACTTC. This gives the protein CASNPGTGGPYEQYF.

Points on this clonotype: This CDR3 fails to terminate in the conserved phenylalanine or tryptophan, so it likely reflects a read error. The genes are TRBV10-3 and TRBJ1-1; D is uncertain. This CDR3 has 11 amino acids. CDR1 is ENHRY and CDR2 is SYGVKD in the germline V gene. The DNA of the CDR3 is TGTGCCATTAGTGCCATGACTGAAGCTTTCGTT. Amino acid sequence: CAISAMTEAFV.

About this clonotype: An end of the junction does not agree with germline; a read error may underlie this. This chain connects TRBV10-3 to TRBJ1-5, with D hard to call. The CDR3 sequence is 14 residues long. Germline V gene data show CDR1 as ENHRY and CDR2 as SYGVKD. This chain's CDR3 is CTISEYEGDQTQHF. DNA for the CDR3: TGTACCATCAGTGAGTATGAGGGTGATCAGACCCAGCATTTT.

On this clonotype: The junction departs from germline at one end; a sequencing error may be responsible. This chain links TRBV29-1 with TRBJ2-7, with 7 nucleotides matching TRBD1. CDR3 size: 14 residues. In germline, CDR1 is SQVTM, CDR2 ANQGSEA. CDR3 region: CSVEGTRGKHELYF. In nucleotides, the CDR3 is TGCAGCGTTGAAGGGACCAGGGGGAAACACGAGCTGTACTTC.

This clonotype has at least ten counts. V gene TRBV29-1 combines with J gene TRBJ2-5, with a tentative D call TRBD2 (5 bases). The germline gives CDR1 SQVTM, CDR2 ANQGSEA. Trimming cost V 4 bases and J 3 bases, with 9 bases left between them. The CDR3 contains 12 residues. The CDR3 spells CSVVREEETQYF. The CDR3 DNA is TGCAGCGTTGTCCGGGAAGAAGAGACCCAGTACTTC.

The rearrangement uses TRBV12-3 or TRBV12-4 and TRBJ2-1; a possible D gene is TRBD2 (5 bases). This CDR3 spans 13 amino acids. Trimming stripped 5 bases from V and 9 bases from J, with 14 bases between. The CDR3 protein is CASSVRLEGEQFF. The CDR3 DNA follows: TGTGCCAGCAGTGTCCGCTTAGAGGGTGAGCAGTTCTTC.

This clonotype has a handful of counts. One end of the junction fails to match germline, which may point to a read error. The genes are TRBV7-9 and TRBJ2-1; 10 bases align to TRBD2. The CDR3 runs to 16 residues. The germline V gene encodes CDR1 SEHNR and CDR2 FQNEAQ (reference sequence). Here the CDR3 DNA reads TGTGCCAGCAGCTTAGCCCTAGCGGGGGCCTACAATGAGCAGGTCTTC. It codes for CASSLALAGAYNEQVF. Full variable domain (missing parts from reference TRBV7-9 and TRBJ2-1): DTGVSQNPRHKITKRGQNVTFRCDPISEHNRLYWYRQTLGQGPEFLTYFQNEAQLEKSRLLSDRFSAERPKGSFSTLEIQRTEQGDSAMYLCASSLALAGAYNEQVFGPGTRLTVL.

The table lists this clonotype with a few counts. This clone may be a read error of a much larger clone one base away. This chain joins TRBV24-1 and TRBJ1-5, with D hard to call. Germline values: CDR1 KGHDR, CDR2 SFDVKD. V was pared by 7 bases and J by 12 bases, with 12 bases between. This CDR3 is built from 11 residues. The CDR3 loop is CATRRSRVQHF. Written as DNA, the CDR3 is TGTGCCACCAGACGGTCTCGGGTCCAGCATTTT.

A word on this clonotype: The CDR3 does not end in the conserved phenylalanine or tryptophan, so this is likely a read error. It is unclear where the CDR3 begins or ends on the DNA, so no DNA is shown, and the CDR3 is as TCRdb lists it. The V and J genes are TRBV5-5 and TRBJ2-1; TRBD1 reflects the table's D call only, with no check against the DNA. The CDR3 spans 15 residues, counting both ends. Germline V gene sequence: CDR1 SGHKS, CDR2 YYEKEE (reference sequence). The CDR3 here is CASSPGQASYNEQLV.

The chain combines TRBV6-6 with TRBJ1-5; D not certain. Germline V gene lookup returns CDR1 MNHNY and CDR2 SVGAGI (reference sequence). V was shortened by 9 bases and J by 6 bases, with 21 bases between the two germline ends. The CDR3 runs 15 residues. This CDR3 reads CASSPRVPSSQPQHF. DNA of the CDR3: TGTGCCAGTAGCCCACGGGTCCCGTCAAGTCAGCCCCAGCATTTT.

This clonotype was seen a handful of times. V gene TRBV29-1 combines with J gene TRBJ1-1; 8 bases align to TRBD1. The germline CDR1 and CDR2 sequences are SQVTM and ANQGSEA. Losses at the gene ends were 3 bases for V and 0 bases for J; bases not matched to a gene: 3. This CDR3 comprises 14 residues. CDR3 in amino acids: CSVEPGQVNTEAFF. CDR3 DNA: TGCAGCGTTGAGCCGGGACAGGTGAACACTGAAGCTTTCTTT.

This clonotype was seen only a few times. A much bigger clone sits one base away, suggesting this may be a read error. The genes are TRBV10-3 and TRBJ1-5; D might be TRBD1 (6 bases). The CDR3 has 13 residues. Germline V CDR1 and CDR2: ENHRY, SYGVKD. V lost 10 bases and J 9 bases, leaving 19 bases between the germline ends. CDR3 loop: CATTRTDQAPQHF. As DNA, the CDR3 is TGTGCCACGACCAGGACAGACCAGGCGCCCCAGCATTTT.

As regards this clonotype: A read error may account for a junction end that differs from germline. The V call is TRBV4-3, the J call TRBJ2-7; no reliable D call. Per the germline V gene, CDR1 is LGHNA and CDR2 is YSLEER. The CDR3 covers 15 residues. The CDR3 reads CARSQDLNGAYEQYF. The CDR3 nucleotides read TGCGCCAGAAGCCAAGATCTGAATGGAGCCTACGAGCAGTACTTC.

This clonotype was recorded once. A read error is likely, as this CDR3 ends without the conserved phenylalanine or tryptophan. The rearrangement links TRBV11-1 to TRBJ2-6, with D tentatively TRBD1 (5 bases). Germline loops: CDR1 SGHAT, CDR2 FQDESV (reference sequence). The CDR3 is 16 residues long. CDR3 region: CASSSTPQSGASVLTL. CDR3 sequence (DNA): TGTGCCAGCAGCTCGACACCACAGTCTGGGGCCAGCGTCCTGACTTTA.

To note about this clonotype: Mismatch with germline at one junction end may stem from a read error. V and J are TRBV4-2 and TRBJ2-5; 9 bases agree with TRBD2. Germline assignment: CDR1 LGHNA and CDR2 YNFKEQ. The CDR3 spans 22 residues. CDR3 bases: TGTGCCAGCAGCCGACTAGAGGGGGGACTAGCAGGTACACGAGCCTCTCAAGAGGCCCAGTACTTC. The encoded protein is CASSRLEGGLAGTRASQEAQYF.

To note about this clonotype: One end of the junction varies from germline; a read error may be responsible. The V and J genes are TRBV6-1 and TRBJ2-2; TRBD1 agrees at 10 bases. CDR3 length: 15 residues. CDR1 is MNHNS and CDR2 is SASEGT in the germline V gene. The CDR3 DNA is TGTGCCACCTGGACCGGGACAGGGGAAAGCGGGGAACTGTTTTTT. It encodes CATWTGTGESGELFF.

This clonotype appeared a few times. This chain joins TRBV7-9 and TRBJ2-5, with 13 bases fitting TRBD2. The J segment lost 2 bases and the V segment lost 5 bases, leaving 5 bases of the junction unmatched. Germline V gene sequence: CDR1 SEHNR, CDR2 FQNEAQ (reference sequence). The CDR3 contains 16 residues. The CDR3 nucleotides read TGTGCCAGCAGCAAACTGACTAGCGGGAGGCAAGAGACCCAGTACTTC. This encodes CASSKLTSGRQETQYF.

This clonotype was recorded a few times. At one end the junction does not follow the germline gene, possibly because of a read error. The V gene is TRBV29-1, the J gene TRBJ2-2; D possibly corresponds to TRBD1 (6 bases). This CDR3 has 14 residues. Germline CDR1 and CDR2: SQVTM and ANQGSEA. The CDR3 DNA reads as TGCAGCGTTGGTACGCAGGGGAACATCGGGGAGCTGTTTTTT. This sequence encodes CSVGTQGNIGELFF.

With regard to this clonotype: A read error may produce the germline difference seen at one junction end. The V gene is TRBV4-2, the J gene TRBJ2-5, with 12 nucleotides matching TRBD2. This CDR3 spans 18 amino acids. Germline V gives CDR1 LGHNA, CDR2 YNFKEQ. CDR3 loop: CVSSQDLAGGRIIETQYF. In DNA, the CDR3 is TGTGTCAGCAGCCAAGATCTAGCGGGAGGGCGAATTATAGAGACCCAGTACTTC.

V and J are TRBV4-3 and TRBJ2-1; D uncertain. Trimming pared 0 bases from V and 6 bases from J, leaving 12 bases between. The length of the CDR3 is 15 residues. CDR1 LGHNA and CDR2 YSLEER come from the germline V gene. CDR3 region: CASSQDPTEANEQFF. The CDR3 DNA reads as TGCGCCAGCAGCCAAGACCCTACGGAAGCCAATGAGCAGTTCTTC.

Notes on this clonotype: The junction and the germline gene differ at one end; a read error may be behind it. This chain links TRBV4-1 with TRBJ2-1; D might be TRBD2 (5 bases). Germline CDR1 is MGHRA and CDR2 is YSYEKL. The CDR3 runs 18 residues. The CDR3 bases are TGCGCTAGCAGCCAACGCTTAAGTGGCTACCAAGACTACAATGAGCAGCTCTTC. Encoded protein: CASSQRLSGYQDYNEQLF.

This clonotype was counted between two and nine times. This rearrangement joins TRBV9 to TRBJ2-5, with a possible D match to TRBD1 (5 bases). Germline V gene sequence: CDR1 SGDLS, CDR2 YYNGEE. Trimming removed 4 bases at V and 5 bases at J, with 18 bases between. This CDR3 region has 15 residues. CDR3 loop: CASSLRSGLVETQYF. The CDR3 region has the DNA TGTGCCAGCAGCCTTAGGTCAGGGTTGGTGGAGACCCAGTACTTC.

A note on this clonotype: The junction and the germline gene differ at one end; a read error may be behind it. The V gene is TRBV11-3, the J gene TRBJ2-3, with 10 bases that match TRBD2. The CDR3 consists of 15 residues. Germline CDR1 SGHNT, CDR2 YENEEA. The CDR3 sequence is CTSSFSGRRTNTRYF. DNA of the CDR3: TGTACCAGCAGCTTTAGCGGGAGGCGGACAAATACGCGGTATTTT.

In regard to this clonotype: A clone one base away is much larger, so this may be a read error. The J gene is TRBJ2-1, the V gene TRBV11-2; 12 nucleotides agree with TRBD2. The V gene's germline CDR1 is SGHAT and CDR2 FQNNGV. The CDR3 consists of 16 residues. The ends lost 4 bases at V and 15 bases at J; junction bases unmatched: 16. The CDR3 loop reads CASSYSSSSGRGGGFF. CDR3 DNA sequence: TGTGCCAGCAGCTACTCTTCGTCTAGCGGGAGGGGAGGCGGGTTCTTC.

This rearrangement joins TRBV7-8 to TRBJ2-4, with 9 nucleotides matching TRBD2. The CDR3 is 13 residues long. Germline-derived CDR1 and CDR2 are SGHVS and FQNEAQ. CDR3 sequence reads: CGRSLAGENIQYF. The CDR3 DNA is TGTGGCAGGAGCTTAGCGGGGGAGAACATTCAGTACTTC.

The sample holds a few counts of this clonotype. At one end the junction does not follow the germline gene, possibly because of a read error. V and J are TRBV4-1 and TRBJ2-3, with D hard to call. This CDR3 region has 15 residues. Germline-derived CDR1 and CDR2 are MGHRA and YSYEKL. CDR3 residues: CASSQGWLGADTQYF. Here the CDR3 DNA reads TGCGCAAGCAGCCAAGGGTGGCTCGGCGCAGATACGCAGTATTTT.

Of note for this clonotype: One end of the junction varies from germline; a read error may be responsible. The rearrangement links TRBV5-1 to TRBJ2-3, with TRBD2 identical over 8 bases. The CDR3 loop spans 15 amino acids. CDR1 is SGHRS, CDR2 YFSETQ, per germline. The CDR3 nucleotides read TGCGCCAGCAGTGGCACAGCGGGAGTCTCAGATACGCAGTGTTTT. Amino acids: CASSGTAGVSDTQCF.

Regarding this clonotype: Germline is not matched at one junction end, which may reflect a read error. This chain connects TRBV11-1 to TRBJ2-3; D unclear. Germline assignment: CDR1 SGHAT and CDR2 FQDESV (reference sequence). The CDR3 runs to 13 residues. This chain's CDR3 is CASSFIGIDMQYF. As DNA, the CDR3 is TGTGCCAGCAGCTTTATTGGTATAGATATGCAGTATTTT.

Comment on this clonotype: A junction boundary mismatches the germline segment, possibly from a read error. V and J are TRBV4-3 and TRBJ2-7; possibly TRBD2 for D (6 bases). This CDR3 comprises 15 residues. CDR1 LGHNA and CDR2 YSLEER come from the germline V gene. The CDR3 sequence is CAGSQDRETPHEQYF. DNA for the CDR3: TGCGCCGGCAGCCAAGATCGGGAGACTCCTCACGAGCAGTACTTC.

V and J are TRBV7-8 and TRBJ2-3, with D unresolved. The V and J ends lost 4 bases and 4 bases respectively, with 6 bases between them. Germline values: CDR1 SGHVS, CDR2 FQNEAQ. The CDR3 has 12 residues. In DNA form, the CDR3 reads TGTGCCAGCAGCTCCCAGCCAGATACGCAGTATTTT. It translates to CASSSQPDTQYF.